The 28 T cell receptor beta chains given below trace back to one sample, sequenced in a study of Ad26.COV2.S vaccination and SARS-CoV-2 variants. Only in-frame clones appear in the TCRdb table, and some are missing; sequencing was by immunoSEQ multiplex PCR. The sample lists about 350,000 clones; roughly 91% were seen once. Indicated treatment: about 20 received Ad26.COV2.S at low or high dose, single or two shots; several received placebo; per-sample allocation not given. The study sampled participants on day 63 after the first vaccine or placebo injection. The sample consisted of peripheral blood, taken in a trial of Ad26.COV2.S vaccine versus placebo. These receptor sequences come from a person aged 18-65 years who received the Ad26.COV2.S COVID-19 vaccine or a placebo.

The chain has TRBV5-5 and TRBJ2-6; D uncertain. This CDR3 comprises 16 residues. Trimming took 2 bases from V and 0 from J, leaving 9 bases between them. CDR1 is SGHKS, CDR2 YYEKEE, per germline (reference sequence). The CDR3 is CASSFPLNSGANVLTF. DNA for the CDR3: TGTGCCAGCAGCTTCCCCCTAAACTCTGGGGCCAACGTCCTGACTTTC.

CDR3 DNA sequence: TGCGCCAGCAGCTCGGACAGGCGATCTAACTATGGCTACACCTTC. This sequence encodes CASSSDRRSNYGYTF. The V call is TRBV5-1, the J call TRBJ1-2, with 7 bases aligning to TRBD1. CDR1 SGHRS and CDR2 YFSETQ come from the germline V gene. The length of the CDR3 is 15 residues. V was clipped by 3 bases and J by 0 bases; unmatched bases: 5.

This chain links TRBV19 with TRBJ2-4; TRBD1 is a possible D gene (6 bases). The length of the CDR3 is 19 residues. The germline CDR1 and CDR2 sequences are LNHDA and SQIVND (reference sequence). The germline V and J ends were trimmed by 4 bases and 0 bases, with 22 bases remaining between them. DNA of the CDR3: TGTGCCAGTAGTACCAGGGGAATCGAGCGGCGTCTAGCCAAAAACATTCAGTACTTC. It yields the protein CASSTRGIERRLAKNIQYF.

In DNA form, the CDR3 reads TGTGCCAGCAAGTCGGACAGCTTTCTAAGCTACGAGCAGTACTTC. Its translation is CASKSDSFLSYEQYF. This sequence joins TRBV2 and TRBJ2-7; possible D gene TRBD1, 6 bases. Trimming removed 7 bases from V and 3 bases from J, with 19 bases in between. The V gene's germline CDR1 is SNHLY and CDR2 FYNNEI. This CDR3 is 15 amino acids long.

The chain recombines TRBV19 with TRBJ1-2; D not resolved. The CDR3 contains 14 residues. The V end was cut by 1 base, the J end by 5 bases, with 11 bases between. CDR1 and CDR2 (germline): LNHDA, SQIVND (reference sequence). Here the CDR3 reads CASSIGAGGYGYTF. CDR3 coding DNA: TGTGCCAGTAGTATAGGGGCAGGCGGTTATGGCTACACCTTC.

As DNA, the CDR3 is TGCGCCAGCAGCCCTACTAGCGGGGGGGATTACAATGAGCAGTTCTTC. It yields the protein CASSPTSGGDYNEQFF. V and J are TRBV4-3 and TRBJ2-1, with 13 bases aligning to TRBD2. The V gene end was trimmed by 4 bases and the J gene end by 4 bases; junction bases not matched to a gene: 4. The CDR3 runs 16 residues. Germline assignment: CDR1 LGHNA and CDR2 YSLEER.

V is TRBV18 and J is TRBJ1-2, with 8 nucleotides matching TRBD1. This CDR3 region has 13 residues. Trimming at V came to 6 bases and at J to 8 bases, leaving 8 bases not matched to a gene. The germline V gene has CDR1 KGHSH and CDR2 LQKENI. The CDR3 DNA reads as TGTGCCAGCTCTCACGACAGGGGAGGCGGCTACACCTTC. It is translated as CASSHDRGGGYTF.

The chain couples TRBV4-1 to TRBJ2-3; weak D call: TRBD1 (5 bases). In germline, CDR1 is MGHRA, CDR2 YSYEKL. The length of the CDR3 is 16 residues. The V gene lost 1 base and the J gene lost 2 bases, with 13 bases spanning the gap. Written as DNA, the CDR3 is TGCGCCAGCAGCCAAGCAGGGTTAGGGTACACAGATACGCAGTATTTT. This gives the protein CASSQAGLGYTDTQYF.

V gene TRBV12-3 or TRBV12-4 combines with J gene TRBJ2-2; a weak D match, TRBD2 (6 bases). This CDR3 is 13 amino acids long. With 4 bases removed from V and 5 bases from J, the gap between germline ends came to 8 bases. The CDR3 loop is CASSSAGTGELFF. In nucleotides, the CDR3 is TGTGCCAGCAGTTCGGCGGGGACCGGGGAGCTGTTTTTT.

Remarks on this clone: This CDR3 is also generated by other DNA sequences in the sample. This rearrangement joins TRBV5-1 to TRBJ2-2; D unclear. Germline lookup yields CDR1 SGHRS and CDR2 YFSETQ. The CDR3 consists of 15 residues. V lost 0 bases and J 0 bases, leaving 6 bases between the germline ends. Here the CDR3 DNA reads TGCGCCAGCAGCTTGGGAGTAGCGAACACCGGGGAGCTGTTTTTT. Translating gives CASSLGVANTGELFF.

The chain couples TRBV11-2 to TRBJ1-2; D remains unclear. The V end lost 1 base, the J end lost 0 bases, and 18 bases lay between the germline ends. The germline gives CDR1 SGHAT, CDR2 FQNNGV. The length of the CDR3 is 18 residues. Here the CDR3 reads CASSLASTAPLTNYGYTF. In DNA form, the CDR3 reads TGTGCCAGCAGCTTAGCTAGCACAGCCCCTTTGACTAACTATGGCTACACCTTC.

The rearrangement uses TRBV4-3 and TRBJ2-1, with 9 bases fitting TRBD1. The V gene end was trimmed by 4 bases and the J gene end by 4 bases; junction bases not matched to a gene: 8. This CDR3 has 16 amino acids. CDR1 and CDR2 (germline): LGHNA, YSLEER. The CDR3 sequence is CASSPSTGGIYNEQFF. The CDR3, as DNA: TGCGCCAGCAGCCCATCCACAGGGGGCATTTACAATGAGCAGTTCTTC.

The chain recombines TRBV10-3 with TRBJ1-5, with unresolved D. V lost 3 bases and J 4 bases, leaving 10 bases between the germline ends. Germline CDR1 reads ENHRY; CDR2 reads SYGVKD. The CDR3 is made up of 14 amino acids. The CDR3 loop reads CAISDPGTNQPQHF. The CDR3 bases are TGTGCCATCAGTGACCCAGGAACGAATCAGCCCCAGCATTTT.

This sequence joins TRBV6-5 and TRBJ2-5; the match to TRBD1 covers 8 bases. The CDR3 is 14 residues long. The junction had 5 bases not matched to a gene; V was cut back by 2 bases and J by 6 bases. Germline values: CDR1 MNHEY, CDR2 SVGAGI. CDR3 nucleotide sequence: TGTGCCAGCAGTTACACGTCAGGGGGCAAGACCCAGTACTTC. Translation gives CASSYTSGGKTQYF.

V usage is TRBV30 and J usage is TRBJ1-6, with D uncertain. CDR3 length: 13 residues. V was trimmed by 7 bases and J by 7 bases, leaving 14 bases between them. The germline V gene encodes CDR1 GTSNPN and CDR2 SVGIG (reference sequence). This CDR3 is CASEHSRNSPLHF. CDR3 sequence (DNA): TGTGCCTCCGAGCACAGCAGAAATTCACCCCTCCACTTT.

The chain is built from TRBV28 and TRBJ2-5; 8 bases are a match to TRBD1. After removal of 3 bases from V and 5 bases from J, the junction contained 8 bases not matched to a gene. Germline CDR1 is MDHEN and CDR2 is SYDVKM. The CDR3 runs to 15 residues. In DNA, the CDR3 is TGTGCCAGCAGTTTGGGTCGAACAGGGGGGGAGACCCAGTACTTC. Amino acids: CASSLGRTGGETQYF.

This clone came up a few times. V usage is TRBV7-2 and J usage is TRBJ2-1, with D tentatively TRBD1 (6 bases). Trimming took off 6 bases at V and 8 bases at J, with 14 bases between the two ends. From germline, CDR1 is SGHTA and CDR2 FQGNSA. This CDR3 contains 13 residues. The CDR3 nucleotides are TGTGCCAGCAGGTTTAAGCAGGGGCATGAGCAGTTCTTC. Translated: CASRFKQGHEQFF.

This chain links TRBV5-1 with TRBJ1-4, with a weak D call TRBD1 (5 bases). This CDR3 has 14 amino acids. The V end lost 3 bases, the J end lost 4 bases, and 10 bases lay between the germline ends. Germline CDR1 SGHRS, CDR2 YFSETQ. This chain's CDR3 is CASSSGGVNEKLFF. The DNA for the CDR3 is TGCGCCAGCAGCTCGGGAGGGGTTAATGAAAAACTGTTTTTT.

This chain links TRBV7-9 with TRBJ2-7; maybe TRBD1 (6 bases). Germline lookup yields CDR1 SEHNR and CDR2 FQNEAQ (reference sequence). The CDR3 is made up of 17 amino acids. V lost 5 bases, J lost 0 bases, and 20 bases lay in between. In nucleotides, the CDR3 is TGTGCCAGCAGCCAAATACAGGGATTGCCTTCCTCCTACGAGCAGTACTTC. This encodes CASSQIQGLPSSYEQYF.

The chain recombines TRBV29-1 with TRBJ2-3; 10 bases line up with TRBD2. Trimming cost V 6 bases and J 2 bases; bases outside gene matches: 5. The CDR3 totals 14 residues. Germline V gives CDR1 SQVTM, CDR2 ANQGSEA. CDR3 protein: CSVVAGGTTDTQYF. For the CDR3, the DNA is TGCAGCGTGGTAGCGGGAGGCACCACAGATACGCAGTATTTT.

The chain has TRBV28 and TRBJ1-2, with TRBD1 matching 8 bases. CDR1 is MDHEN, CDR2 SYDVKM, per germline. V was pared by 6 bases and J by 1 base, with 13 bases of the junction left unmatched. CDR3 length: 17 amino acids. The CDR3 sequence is CASSSHQGARNNYGYTF. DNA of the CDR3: TGTGCCAGCAGCTCCCATCAGGGGGCGCGGAATAACTATGGCTACACCTTC.

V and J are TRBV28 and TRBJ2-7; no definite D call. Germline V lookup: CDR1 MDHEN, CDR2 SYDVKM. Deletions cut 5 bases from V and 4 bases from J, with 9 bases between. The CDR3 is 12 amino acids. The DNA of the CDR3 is TGTGCCAGCAGTCAGGCACGTTACGAGCAGTACTTC. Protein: CASSQARYEQYF. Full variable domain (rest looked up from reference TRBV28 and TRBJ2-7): DVKVTQSSRYLVKRTGEKVFLECVQDMDHENMFWYRQDPGLGLRLIYFSYDVKMKEKGDIPEGYSVSREKKERFSLILESASTNQTSMYLCASSQARYEQYFGPGTRLTVT.

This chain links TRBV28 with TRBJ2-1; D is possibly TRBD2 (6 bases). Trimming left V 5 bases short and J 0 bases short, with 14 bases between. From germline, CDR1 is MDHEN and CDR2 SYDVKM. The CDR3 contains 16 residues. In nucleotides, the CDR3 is TGTGCCAGCAGTCCGGGACTTTCCAGCTCCTACAATGAGCAGTTCTTC. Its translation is CASSPGLSSSYNEQFF. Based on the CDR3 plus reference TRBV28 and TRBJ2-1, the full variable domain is DVKVTQSSRYLVKRTGEKVFLECVQDMDHENMFWYRQDPGLGLRLIYFSYDVKMKEKGDIPEGYSVSREKKERFSLILESASTNQTSMYLCASSPGLSSSYNEQFFGPGTRLTVL.

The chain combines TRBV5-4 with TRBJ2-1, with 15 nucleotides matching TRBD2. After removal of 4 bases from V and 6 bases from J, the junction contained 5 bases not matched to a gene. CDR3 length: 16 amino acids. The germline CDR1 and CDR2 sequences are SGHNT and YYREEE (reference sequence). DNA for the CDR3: TGTGCCAGCAGCACCGGGACTAGCGGGAGGATCAATGAGCAGTTCTTC. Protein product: CASSTGTSGRINEQFF.

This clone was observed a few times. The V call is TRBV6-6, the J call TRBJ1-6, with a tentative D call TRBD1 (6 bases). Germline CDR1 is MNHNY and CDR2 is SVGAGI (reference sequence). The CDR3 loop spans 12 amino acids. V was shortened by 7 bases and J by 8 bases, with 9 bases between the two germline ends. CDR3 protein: CASTPGDSPLHF. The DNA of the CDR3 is TGTGCCAGCACCCCAGGGGATTCACCCCTCCACTTT.

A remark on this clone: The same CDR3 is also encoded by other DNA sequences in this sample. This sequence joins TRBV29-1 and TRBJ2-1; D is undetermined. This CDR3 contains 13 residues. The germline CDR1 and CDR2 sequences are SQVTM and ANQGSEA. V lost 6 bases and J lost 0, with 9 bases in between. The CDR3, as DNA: TGCAGCGTGAGCAGAAGCTCCTACAATGAGCAGTTCTTC. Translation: CSVSRSSYNEQFF.

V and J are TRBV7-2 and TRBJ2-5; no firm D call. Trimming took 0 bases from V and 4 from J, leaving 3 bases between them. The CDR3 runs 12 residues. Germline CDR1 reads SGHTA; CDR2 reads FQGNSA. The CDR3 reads CASSLARETQYF. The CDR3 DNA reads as TGTGCCAGCAGCTTAGCGCGAGAGACCCAGTACTTC. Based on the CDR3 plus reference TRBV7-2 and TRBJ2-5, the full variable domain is GAGVSQSPSNKVTEKGKDVELRCDPISGHTALYWYRQSLGQGLEFLIYFQGNSAPDKSGLPSDRFSAERTGGSVSTLTIQRTQQEDSAVYLCASSLARETQYFGPGTRLLVL.

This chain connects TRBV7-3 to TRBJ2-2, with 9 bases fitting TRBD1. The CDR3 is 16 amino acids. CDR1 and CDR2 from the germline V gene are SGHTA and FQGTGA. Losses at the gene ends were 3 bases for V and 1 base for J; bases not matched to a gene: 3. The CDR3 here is CASSLGTGRNTGELFF. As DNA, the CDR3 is TGTGCCAGCAGCTTGGGGACAGGGAGGAACACCGGGGAGCTGTTTTTT.